Shown below are 8 T cell receptor beta chains from a single sample sequenced in a study of CDR3 diversity in severe acne. Via MiXCR, TCRdb re-called the PCR reads, giving one row per CDR3 protein. The sample contains about 98,000 distinct CDR3 sequences, 51% of which appear only once. Sequencing was carried out using blood. These TCRs come from a male donor with acne.

The CDR3 nucleotides are TGTGCCAGCAGTGAACTTCAAGGGGTCGGGGAAAAACTGTTTTTT. Residues: CASSELQGVGEKLFF. The chain joins TRBV2 to TRBJ1-4, with D possibly being TRBD1 (5 bases). The CDR3 loop spans 15 amino acids. Germline CDR1 and CDR2: SNHLY and FYNNEI. V was trimmed by 2 bases and J by 8 bases, leaving 15 bases between them. The full variable domain, with the rest looked up from reference TRBV2 and TRBJ1-4, is EPEVTQTPSHQVTQMGQEVILRCVPISNHLYFYWYRQILGQKVEFLVSFYNNEISEKSEIFDDQFSVERPDGSNFTLKIRSTKLEDSAMYFCASSELQGVGEKLFFGSGTQLSVL.

This clonotype was observed at least ten times. The chain combines TRBV5-4 with TRBJ2-3, with D perhaps TRBD2 (5 bases). CDR1 and CDR2 from the germline V gene are SGHNT and YYREEE (reference sequence). The CDR3 runs to 15 residues. V lost 0 bases and J lost 3, with 11 bases in between. This CDR3 is CASSLGGKETDTQYF. CDR3 DNA sequence: TGTGCCAGCAGCTTGGGAGGGAAAGAGACAGATACGCAGTATTTT.

As concerns this clonotype: The conserved closing phenylalanine or tryptophan is absent in this CDR3, likely reflecting a read error. This sequence joins TRBV10-3 and TRBJ2-3; D may be TRBD2 (5 bases). Germline V lookup: CDR1 ENHRY, CDR2 SYGVKD. The V end lost 0 bases, the J end lost 8 bases, and 6 bases lay between the germline ends. The CDR3 covers 12 residues. The CDR3 coding sequence is TGTGCCATCAGTGAGTCCGGAGGTACGCAGTATTAT. This gives the protein CAISESGGTQYY.

This clonotype was recorded at least ten times. This rearrangement joins TRBV12-3 or TRBV12-4 to TRBJ1-6; TRBD1 might be the D (5 bases). Trimming shortened V by 7 bases and J by 0 bases, and 10 bases separated the two germline ends. This CDR3 is 15 amino acids long. CDR3 region: CASTRQISYNSPLHF. The DNA of the CDR3 is TGTGCCAGCACAAGACAGATCTCCTATAATTCACCCCTCCACTTT.

J is TRBJ2-5 and V is TRBV11-2, with TRBD1 matching over 9 bases. V lost 5 bases and J lost 5; bases outside the gene matches: 9. Looked up from germline, CDR1 is SGHAT and CDR2 is FQNNGV. This CDR3 is built from 15 residues. The CDR3 DNA is TGTGCCAGCAGCGGGACAGGGCTTATAGGGGAGACCCAGTACTTC. Its protein product is CASSGTGLIGETQYF.

The sample holds a few counts of this clonotype. This chain joins TRBV6-5 and TRBJ2-2; 8 nucleotides agree with TRBD1. Losses at the gene ends were 7 bases for V and 4 bases for J; bases not matched to a gene: 11. This CDR3 has 16 residues. CDR1 and CDR2 from the germline V gene are MNHEY and SVGAGI. Here the CDR3 reads CASTNTGGTSTGELFF. CDR3 in DNA: TGTGCCAGCACCAATACAGGGGGGACCAGCACCGGGGAGCTGTTTTTT.

There are many counts of this clonotype. The V gene is TRBV19, the J gene TRBJ2-5; 7 bases align to TRBD2. J gave up 3 bases and V 3 bases, and 4 bases lay outside the gene matches. Germline V gene sequence: CDR1 LNHDA, CDR2 SQIVND (reference sequence). The length of the CDR3 is 14 residues. DNA for the CDR3: TGTGCCAGTAGTATCTGGGAGGGTGAAGAGACCCAGTACTTC. Translated: CASSIWEGEETQYF.

The chain employs TRBV29-1 and TRBJ2-2, with a tentative D call TRBD2 (6 bases). The CDR3 totals 13 residues. Germline V gives CDR1 SQVTM, CDR2 ANQGSEA. The chain's CDR3 is CSGAGSRTGELFF. CDR3 in DNA: TGCAGTGGCGCGGGGAGTAGAACCGGGGAGCTGTTTTTT.